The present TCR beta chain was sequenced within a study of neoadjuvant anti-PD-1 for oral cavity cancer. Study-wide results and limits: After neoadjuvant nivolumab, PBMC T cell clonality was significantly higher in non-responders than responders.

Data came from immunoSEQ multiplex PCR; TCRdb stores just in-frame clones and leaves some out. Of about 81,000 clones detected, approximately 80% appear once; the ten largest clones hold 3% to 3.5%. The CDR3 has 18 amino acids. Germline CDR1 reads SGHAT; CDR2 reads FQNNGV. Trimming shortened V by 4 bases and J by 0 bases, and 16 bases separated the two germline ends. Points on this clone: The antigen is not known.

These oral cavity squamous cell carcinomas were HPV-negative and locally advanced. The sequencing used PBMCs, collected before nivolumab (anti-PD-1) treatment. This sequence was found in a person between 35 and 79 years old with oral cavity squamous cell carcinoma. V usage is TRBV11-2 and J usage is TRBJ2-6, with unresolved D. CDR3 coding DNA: TGTGCCAGCAGCTCACCCCTCGACCGAGCCTCTGGGGCCAACGTCCTGACTTTC. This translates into CASSSPLDRASGANVLTF. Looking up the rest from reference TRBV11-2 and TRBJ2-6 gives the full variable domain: EAGVAQSPRYKIIEKRQSVAFWCNPISGHATLYWYQQILGQGPKLLIQFQNNGVVDDSQLPKDRFSAERLKGVDSTLKIQPAKLEDSAVYLCASSSPLDRASGANVLTFGAGSRLTVL.